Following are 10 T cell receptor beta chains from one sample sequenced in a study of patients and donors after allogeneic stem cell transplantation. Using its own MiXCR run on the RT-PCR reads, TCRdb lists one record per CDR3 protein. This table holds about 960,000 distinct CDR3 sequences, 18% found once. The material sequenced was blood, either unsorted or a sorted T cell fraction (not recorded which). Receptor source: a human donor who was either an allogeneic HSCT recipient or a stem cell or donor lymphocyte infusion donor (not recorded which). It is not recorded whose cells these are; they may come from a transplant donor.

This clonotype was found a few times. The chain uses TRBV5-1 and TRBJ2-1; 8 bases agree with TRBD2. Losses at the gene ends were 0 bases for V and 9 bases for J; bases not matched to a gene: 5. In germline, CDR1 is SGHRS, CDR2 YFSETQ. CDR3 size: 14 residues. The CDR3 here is CASSLGSGIVEQFF. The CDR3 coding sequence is TGCGCCAGCAGCTTGGGTAGCGGGATAGTTGAGCAGTTCTTC.

CDR3 DNA sequence: TGTGCCAGCAGCCAAGGGGGTGCTGGGGCCAACGTCCTGACTTTC. Protein product: CASSQGGAGANVLTF. This chain uses TRBV6-1 with TRBJ2-6; a possible D gene is TRBD1 (6 bases). The CDR3 runs 15 residues. In germline, CDR1 is MNHNS, CDR2 SASEGT. V was cut by 6 bases and J by 2 bases, with 11 bases left in between.

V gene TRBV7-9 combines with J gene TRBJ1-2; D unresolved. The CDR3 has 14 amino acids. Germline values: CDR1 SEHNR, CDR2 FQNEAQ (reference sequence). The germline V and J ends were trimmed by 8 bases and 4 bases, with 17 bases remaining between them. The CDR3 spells CASGRSGRTYGYTF. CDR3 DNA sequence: TGTGCCAGCGGGAGATCCGGACGGACCTATGGCTACACCTTC.

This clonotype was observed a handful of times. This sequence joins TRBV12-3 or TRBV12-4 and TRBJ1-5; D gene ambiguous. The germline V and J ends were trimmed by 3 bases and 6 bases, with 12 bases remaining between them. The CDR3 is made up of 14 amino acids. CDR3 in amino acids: CASSLRPEGQPQHF. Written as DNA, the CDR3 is TGTGCCAGCAGTTTGAGACCAGAGGGTCAGCCCCAGCATTTT.

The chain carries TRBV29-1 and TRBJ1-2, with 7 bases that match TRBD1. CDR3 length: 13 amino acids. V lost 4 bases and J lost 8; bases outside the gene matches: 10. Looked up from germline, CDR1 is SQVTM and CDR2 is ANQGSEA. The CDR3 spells CSVVDREILGYTF. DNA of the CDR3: TGCAGCGTTGTTGACAGGGAAATTTTGGGCTACACCTTC.

The CDR3 protein is CASRLLAGIQETQYF. Here the CDR3 DNA reads TGTGCCAGCAGACTACTAGCGGGGATCCAAGAGACCCAGTACTTC. V gene TRBV11-2 combines with J gene TRBJ2-5; 10 bases line up with TRBD2. The CDR3 has 15 amino acids. V was clipped by 6 bases and J by 1 base; unmatched bases: 5. Germline V lookup: CDR1 SGHAT, CDR2 FQNNGV.

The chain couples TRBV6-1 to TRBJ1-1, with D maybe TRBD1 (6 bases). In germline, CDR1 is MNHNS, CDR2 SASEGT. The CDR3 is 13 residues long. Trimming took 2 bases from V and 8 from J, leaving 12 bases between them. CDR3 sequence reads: CASSEINRAEAFF. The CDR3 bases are TGTGCCAGCAGTGAAATTAACAGGGCCGAAGCTTTCTTT.

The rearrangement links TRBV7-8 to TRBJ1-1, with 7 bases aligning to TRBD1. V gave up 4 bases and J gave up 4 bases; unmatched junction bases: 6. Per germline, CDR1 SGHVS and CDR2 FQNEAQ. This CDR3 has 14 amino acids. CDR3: CASSYRDRPTEAFF. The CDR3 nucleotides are TGTGCCAGCAGCTACCGGGACAGACCCACTGAAGCTTTCTTT.

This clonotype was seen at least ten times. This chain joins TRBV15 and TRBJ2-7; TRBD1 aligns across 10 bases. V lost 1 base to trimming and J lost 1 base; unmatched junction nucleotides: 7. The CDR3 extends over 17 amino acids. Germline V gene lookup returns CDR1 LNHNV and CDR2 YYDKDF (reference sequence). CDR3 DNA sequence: TGTGCCACCAGCAGAGGGGACAGGGGAATTTTTTCCTACGAGCAGTACTTC. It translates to CATSRGDRGIFSYEQYF. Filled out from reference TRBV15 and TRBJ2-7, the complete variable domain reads DAMVIQNPRYQVTQFGKPVTLSCSQTLNHNVMYWYQQKSSQAPKLLFHYYDKDFNNEADTPDNFQSRRPNTSFCFLDIRSPGLGDTAMYLCATSRGDRGIFSYEQYFGPGTRLTVT.

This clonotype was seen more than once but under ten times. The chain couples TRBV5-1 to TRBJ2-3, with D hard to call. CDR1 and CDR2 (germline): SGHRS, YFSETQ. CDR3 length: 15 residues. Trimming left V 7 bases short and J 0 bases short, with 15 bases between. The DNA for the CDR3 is TGCGCCAGCCGCGGTCTCAGCCATAGCACAGATACGCAGTATTTT. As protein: CASRGLSHSTDTQYF.